Each of the 25 T cell receptor beta chains below was sequenced from the same sample in a study of cytomegalovirus exposure and HLA in healthy donors. Generated by immunoSEQ multiplex PCR, the TCRdb table keeps only in-frame clones and is missing some. In the table there are 150,000 to 250,000 clones, roughly 81% of which are singletons. Sequenced material: PBMCs. The origin of the receptors is a woman in her twenties or thirties in good health and CMV-seronegative.

The rearrangement uses TRBV19 and TRBJ2-7; 8 bases align to TRBD1. V gave up 6 bases and J gave up 5 bases; unmatched junction bases: 9. Per the germline V gene, CDR1 is LNHDA and CDR2 is SQIVND (reference sequence). The CDR3 is 14 amino acids. CDR3 bases: TGTGCCAGTAGCCCGGACAGGGTGTTCAACGAGCAGTACTTC. It specifies CASSPDRVFNEQYF.

J is TRBJ2-7 and V is TRBV5-1; perhaps TRBD1 as D (5 bases). From germline, CDR1 is SGHRS and CDR2 YFSETQ. This CDR3 has 16 residues. Trimming pared 4 bases from V and 6 bases from J, leaving 23 bases between. Here the CDR3 DNA reads TGCGCCAGCAGCACTACAACGACAGTGACCCAGGGCGAGCAGTACTTC. Amino acid sequence: CASSTTTTVTQGEQYF.

V is TRBV7-9 and J is TRBJ1-5; D not resolved. Trimming left V 1 base short and J 7 bases short, with 5 bases between. The CDR3 runs 12 residues. Per germline, CDR1 SEHNR and CDR2 FQNEAQ (reference sequence). The CDR3: CASSLDQQPQHF. The DNA for the CDR3 is TGTGCCAGCAGCTTAGATCAACAGCCCCAGCATTTT.

The chain employs TRBV9 and TRBJ1-1; 9 bases are shared with TRBD1. The J segment lost 2 bases and the V segment lost 6 bases, leaving 14 bases of the junction unmatched. CDR1 is SGDLS, CDR2 YYNGEE, per germline. The CDR3 has 17 residues. DNA of the CDR3: TGTGCCAGCACCAAGGGGGGACAGGGTTTCTCAAACACTGAAGCTTTCTTT. Residues: CASTKGGQGFSNTEAFF.

This clone was counted only a few times. V gene TRBV4-1 combines with J gene TRBJ2-7, with 7 nucleotides matching TRBD2. There are 13 residues in the CDR3. After removal of 4 bases from V and 3 bases from J, the junction contained 3 bases not matched to a gene. CDR1 is MGHRA and CDR2 is YSYEKL in the germline V gene. CDR3 coding DNA: TGCGCCAGCAGCCCCAGGGAGGGCTACGAGCAGTACTTC. This translates into CASSPREGYEQYF.

The rearrangement joins TRBV5-1 to TRBJ1-2; D perhaps matches TRBD1 (6 bases). The germline gives CDR1 SGHRS, CDR2 YFSETQ. Trimming left V 4 bases short and J 4 bases short, with 8 bases between. This CDR3 spans 12 amino acids. CDR3 residues: CASSLQGYGYTF. CDR3 nucleotides: TGCGCCAGCAGCCTACAGGGCTATGGCTACACCTTC.

V usage is TRBV15 and J usage is TRBJ1-4; 8 nucleotides align to TRBD1. In germline, CDR1 is LNHNV, CDR2 YYDKDF (reference sequence). This CDR3 region has 16 residues. Trimming at V came to 5 bases and at J to 7 bases, leaving 12 bases not matched to a gene. CDR3: CATSGPNRGGGEKLFF. CDR3 coding DNA: TGTGCCACCAGCGGCCCGAACAGGGGGGGAGGTGAAAAACTGTTTTTT. The full variable domain, in which reference TRBV15 and TRBJ1-4 provide the parts outside the CDR3, is DAMVIQNPRYQVTQFGKPVTLSCSQTLNHNVMYWYQQKSSQAPKLLFHYYDKDFNNEADTPDNFQSRRPNTSFCFLDIRSPGLGDTAMYLCATSGPNRGGGEKLFFGSGTQLSVL.

The CDR3 sequence is CASSARTGAEAFF. The CDR3 coding sequence is TGTGCCAGCAGTGCCCGGACAGGGGCTGAAGCTTTCTTT. J is TRBJ1-1 and V is TRBV6-6, with TRBD1 matching 9 bases. The CDR3 runs 13 residues. Germline CDR1 is MNHNY and CDR2 is SVGAGI (reference sequence). V dropped 5 bases and J dropped 6; count of bases not matched to a gene: 4.

V and J are TRBV7-8 and TRBJ2-5; the match to TRBD1 covers 10 bases. Trimming removed 5 bases from V and 5 bases from J; junction bases left unmatched: 8. The CDR3 sequence is 15 residues long. Germline CDR1 is SGHVS and CDR2 is FQNEAQ. Here the CDR3 reads CASSTDRGLRETQYF. CDR3 nucleotides: TGTGCCAGCAGCACCGACAGGGGGCTCAGGGAGACCCAGTACTTC. Looking up the rest from reference TRBV7-8 and TRBJ2-5 gives the full variable domain: GAGVSQSPRYKVAKRGQDVALRCDPISGHVSLFWYQQALGQGPEFLTYFQNEAQLDKSGLPSDRFFAERPEGSVSTLKIQRTQQEDSAVYLCASSTDRGLRETQYFGPGTRLLVL.

The chain employs TRBV5-1 and TRBJ1-5; 9 bases match TRBD1. The CDR3 sequence is 17 residues long. After removal of 4 bases from V and 0 bases from J, the junction contained 8 bases not matched to a gene. The germline gives CDR1 SGHRS, CDR2 YFSETQ. The chain's CDR3 is CASSPYGQGNSNQPQHF. In nucleotides, the CDR3 is TGCGCCAGCAGCCCGTACGGACAGGGGAATAGCAATCAGCCCCAGCATTTT. Based on the CDR3 plus reference TRBV5-1 and TRBJ1-5, the full variable domain is KAGVTQTPRYLIKTRGQQVTLSCSPISGHRSVSWYQQTPGQGLQFLFEYFSETQRNKGNFPGRFSGRQFSNSRSEMNVSTLELGDSALYLCASSPYGQGNSNQPQHFGDGTRLSIL.

V usage is TRBV7-3 and J usage is TRBJ1-1; tentatively, D is TRBD1 (5 bases). Trimming shortened V by 4 bases and J by 0 bases, and 15 bases separated the two germline ends. The CDR3 runs 16 residues. CDR1 is SGHTA and CDR2 is FQGTGA in the germline V gene. The CDR3 DNA sequence: TGTGCCAGCAGCTCGACAGACTCGGCGATGAACACTGAAGCTTTCTTT. This gives the protein CASSSTDSAMNTEAFF.

In this sample, this clone turned up once. CDR3 DNA: TGTGCCAGCTCACCGGCCGGGGGAGACTCCTATAATTCACCCCTCCACTTT. Translated: CASSPAGGDSYNSPLHF. The chain is built from TRBV18 and TRBJ1-6, with D possibly matching TRBD1 (5 bases). V lost 3 bases and J lost 0, with 12 bases in between. The CDR3 is made up of 17 amino acids. CDR1 is KGHSH and CDR2 is LQKENI in the germline V gene.

The V gene is TRBV5-1, the J gene TRBJ2-2, with a possible D match to TRBD1 (5 bases). This CDR3 comprises 16 residues. Germline CDR1 SGHRS, CDR2 YFSETQ. Trimming left V 0 bases short and J 4 bases short, with 13 bases between. The CDR3: CASSLERQRGTGELFF. CDR3 DNA sequence: TGCGCCAGCAGCTTGGAGAGACAAAGGGGCACCGGGGAGCTGTTTTTT.

The chain has TRBV5-1 and TRBJ1-5; 7 bases are a match to TRBD1. Germline lookup yields CDR1 SGHRS and CDR2 YFSETQ. J was trimmed by 2 bases and V by 5 bases; bases with no gene match: 4. This CDR3 region has 14 residues. CDR3 protein: CASRTGTGNQPQHF. In DNA form, the CDR3 reads TGCGCCAGCAGGACAGGGACTGGCAATCAGCCCCAGCATTTT.

In its sample, this clone was seen many times. The V gene is TRBV9, the J gene TRBJ1-1, with 7 bases fitting TRBD1. The CDR3 runs 16 residues. J gave up 7 bases and V 3 bases, and 15 bases lay outside the gene matches. Looked up from germline, CDR1 is SGDLS and CDR2 is YYNGEE. The CDR3: CASSDYRGTATIEAFF. DNA for the CDR3: TGTGCCAGCAGCGATTACAGGGGAACCGCAACCATTGAAGCTTTCTTT.

V is TRBV5-1 and J is TRBJ1-1; D is unresolved. Germline V gives CDR1 SGHRS, CDR2 YFSETQ. Trimming took 4 bases from V and 4 from J, leaving 8 bases between them. The CDR3 covers 12 residues. The CDR3 region has the DNA TGCGCCAGCAGCCCAACTAGCACTGAAGCTTTCTTT. It encodes CASSPTSTEAFF.

The chain uses TRBV7-2 and TRBJ2-1; a weak D match, TRBD1 (5 bases). V lost 1 base and J lost 6, with 7 bases in between. From germline, CDR1 is SGHTA and CDR2 FQGNSA. CDR3 size: 13 residues. The CDR3 loop reads CASSLGQGNEQFF. The DNA for the CDR3 is TGTGCCAGCAGCTTAGGGCAGGGCAATGAGCAGTTCTTC. Drawing the rest from reference TRBV7-2 and TRBJ2-1, the complete variable domain is GAGVSQSPSNKVTEKGKDVELRCDPISGHTALYWYRQSLGQGLEFLIYFQGNSAPDKSGLPSDRFSAERTGGSVSTLTIQRTQQEDSAVYLCASSLGQGNEQFFGPGTRLTVL.

The V and J genes are TRBV7-2 and TRBJ2-7; TRBD1 matches 8 bases. V trimming: 1 base; J trimming: 2 bases; junction bases outside the gene matches: 10. The CDR3 has 17 residues. Germline CDR1 is SGHTA and CDR2 is FQGNSA. CDR3 coding DNA: TGTGCCAGCAGCTTAGACGGCGGGACAGGTACCCCCTACGAGCAGTACTTC. Translating it yields CASSLDGGTGTPYEQYF.

The gene calls are TRBV7-8 and TRBJ2-7, with 13 positions matching TRBD2. CDR3 length equals 15 residues. The junction had 7 bases not matched to a gene; V was cut back by 5 bases and J by 6 bases. The germline V gene has CDR1 SGHVS and CDR2 FQNEAQ. CDR3 nucleotide sequence: TGTGCCAGCAGCCATGGACTAGCGGGAGCCAGCGAGCAGTACTTC. Translation gives CASSHGLAGASEQYF.

The rearrangement joins TRBV29-1 to TRBJ1-3; unclear D gene. The V end was cut by 1 base, the J end by 4 bases, with 11 bases between. The CDR3 runs 14 residues. Germline V lookup: CDR1 SQVTM, CDR2 ANQGSEA. The CDR3 DNA follows: TGCAGCGTTGAAGCCGTAGCCGACGGAAACACCATATATTTT. This gives the protein CSVEAVADGNTIYF.

This clone was seen a handful of times. V gene TRBV6-1 combines with J gene TRBJ2-7; D may be TRBD2 (5 bases). The V gene's germline CDR1 is MNHNS and CDR2 SASEGT. Trimming took off 3 bases at V and 4 bases at J, with 13 bases between the two ends. This CDR3 comprises 14 residues. CDR3 loop: CASSELGREYEQYF. The CDR3 nucleotides read TGTGCCAGCAGTGAGCTGGGAAGGGAGTACGAGCAGTACTTC.

The chain uses TRBV27 and TRBJ2-2, with a weak D call TRBD2 (7 bases). Trimming took off 0 bases at V and 0 bases at J, with 14 bases between the two ends. CDR1 MNHEY and CDR2 SMNVEV come from the germline V gene (reference sequence). This CDR3 spans 18 amino acids. DNA of the CDR3: TGTGCCAGCAGTTTATCGCGGGGGCACCTCGCGAACACCGGGGAGCTGTTTTTT. As protein: CASSLSRGHLANTGELFF.

The chain couples TRBV19 to TRBJ1-4; TRBD1 is a possible D gene (6 bases). The CDR3 has 13 residues. V dropped 9 bases and J dropped 4 bases, with 12 bases sitting between them. The V gene's germline CDR1 is LNHDA and CDR2 SQIVND (reference sequence). For the CDR3, the DNA is TGTGCCAGCACAGGACAGAATAATGAAAAACTGTTTTTT. Amino acids: CASTGQNNEKLFF.

This clone was found a few times. This chain joins TRBV19 and TRBJ2-7; D is perhaps TRBD2 (5 bases). Germline-derived CDR1 and CDR2 are LNHDA and SQIVND (reference sequence). CDR3 length: 14 amino acids. The V end was cut by 4 bases, the J end by 1 base, with 11 bases between. The CDR3 DNA is TGTGCCAGTAGTAGGGGAGCTGAGTCCTACGAGCAGTACTTC. Residues: CASSRGAESYEQYF.

This clone appeared a single time. V and J are TRBV19 and TRBJ2-7; D is possibly TRBD1 (5 bases). V shed 6 bases and J shed 4 bases, with 16 bases lying between them. The CDR3 has 14 amino acids. Germline-derived CDR1 and CDR2 are LNHDA and SQIVND (reference sequence). The CDR3 loop reads CASSYMGREYEQYF. The CDR3 nucleotides read TGTGCCAGTAGCTATATGGGCAGGGAATACGAGCAGTACTTC.